A selection of T cell receptor beta chains follows, all from one sample in a study of cytomegalovirus exposure and HLA in healthy donors. TCRdb keeps only in-frame clones here, not all; method: immunoSEQ multiplex PCR. Of some 130,000 clones listed, 76% were seen once; the top ten hold around 3.1%. Sequencing used PBMCs. All receptors derive from a man aged 35 to 55 in good health and CMV-seronegative. Each CDR3 is given without its conserved first and last residue.

J,V,CDR3
TRBJ1-5,TRBV6-1,ASSSRNYNQPQH
TRBJ2-1,TRBV28,ASASSRDEQF
TRBJ2-7,TRBV5-1,ASSLPPGTSRSYEQY
TRBJ2-5,TRBV7-9,ASSSIAGDETQY
TRBJ2-4,TRBV28,ASSKSTAIIQY
TRBJ2-7,TRBV27,ASSLQGSSYEQY
TRBJ2-7,TRBV7-3,ASSLMPGGIYEQY
TRBJ1-1,TRBV5-4,ASSLETGRLNTEAF
TRBJ2-7,TRBV6-1,ASRLVRGGYEQY
TRBJ1-1,TRBV6-5,ASSYGQRYNTEAF
TRBJ1-1,TRBV2,ASSQTGTGRSGAF
TRBJ2-3,TRBV7-3,ASSPSPGRGADTQY
TRBJ1-1,TRBV4-1,ASSQSSGGAAEAF
TRBJ2-7,TRBV6-6,ASSYFGQGSSYEQY
TRBJ2-1,TRBV28,ASSPPSAYNEQF
TRBJ2-2,TRBV7-9,ASSLASGRNTGELF
TRBJ1-4,TRBV14,ASSPTPGVAGSEKLF
TRBJ1-1,TRBV7-7,ASSLPGLGTEAF
TRBJ1-1,TRBV6-5,ASSSPRENTEAF
TRBJ1-4,TRBV28,ASSPPGGDHNELF
TRBJ1-2,TRBV2,ASRRTGYGYT
TRBJ2-5,TRBV7-7,ASSRISSGGGQETQY
TRBJ2-1,TRBV5-1,ASSFSGGVNNEQF
TRBJ2-5,TRBV6-5,ASSYSGYGGDETQY
TRBJ2-5,TRBV29-1,SGTGGSAQETQY
TRBJ1-1,TRBV10-3,AIHREGAWNTEAF
TRBJ2-5,TRBV12-5,ASGLAGGRETQY
TRBJ2-1,TRBV12-2,ASRLTGGGQADYNEQF